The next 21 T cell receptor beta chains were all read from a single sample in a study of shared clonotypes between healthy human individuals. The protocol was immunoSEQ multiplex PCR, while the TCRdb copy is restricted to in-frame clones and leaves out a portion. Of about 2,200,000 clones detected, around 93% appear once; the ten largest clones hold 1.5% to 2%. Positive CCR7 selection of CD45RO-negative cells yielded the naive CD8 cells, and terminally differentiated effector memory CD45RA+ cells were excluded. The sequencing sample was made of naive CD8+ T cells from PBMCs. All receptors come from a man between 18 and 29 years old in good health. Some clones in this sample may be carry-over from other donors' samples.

CDR3 nucleotides: TGTGCCAGCAGCTTAGCTTATGGTCTAGTCGCTGAGCAGTTCTTC. Translating gives CASSLAYGLVAEQFF. The chain couples TRBV7-9 to TRBJ2-1; unclear D gene. The CDR3 has 15 residues. The germline V gene encodes CDR1 SEHNR and CDR2 FQNEAQ (reference sequence). Trimming left V 0 bases short and J 9 bases short, with 15 bases between.

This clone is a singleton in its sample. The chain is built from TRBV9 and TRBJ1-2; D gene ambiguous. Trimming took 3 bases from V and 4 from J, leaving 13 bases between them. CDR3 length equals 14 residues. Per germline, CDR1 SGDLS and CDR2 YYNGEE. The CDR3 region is CASSASVASYGYTF. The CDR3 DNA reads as TGTGCCAGCAGCGCCTCCGTGGCCTCCTATGGCTACACCTTC.

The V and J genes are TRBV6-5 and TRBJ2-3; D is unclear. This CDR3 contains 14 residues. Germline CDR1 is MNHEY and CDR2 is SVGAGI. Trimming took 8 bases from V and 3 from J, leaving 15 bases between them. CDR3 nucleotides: TGTGCCAGCCGCGCAAGCGAGGTGACAGATACGCAGTATTTT. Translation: CASRASEVTDTQYF.

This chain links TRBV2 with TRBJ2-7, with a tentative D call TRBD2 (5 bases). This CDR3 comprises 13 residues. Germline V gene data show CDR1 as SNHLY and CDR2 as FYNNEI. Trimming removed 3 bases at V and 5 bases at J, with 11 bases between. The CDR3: CASSDSQRDEQYF. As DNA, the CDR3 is TGTGCCAGCAGTGATAGCCAGAGGGACGAGCAGTACTTC.

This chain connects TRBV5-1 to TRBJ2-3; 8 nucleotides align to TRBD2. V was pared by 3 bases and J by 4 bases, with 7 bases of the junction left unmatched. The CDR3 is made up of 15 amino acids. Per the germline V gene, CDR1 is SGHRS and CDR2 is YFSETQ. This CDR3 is CASSSQREKADTQYF. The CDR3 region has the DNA TGCGCCAGCAGCTCCCAGCGGGAGAAAGCAGATACGCAGTATTTT.

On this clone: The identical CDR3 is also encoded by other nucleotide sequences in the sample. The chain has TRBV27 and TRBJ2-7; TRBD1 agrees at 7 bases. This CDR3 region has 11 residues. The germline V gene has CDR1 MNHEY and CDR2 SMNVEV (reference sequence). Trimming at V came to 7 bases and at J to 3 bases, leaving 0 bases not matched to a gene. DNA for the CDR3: TGTGCCAGCACAGGGGGCTACGAGCAGTACTTC. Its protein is CASTGGYEQYF.

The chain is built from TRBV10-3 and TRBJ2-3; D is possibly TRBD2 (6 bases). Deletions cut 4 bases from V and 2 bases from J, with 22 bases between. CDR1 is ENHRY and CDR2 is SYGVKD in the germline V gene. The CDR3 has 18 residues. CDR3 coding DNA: TGTGCCATCAGTGTACCGAATTCGGGGGAAGTCCCCACAGATACGCAGTATTTT. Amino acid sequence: CAISVPNSGEVPTDTQYF.

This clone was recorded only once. This CDR3 is CASSSRRDFYGYTF. The CDR3 DNA reads as TGTGCCAGCAGTTCCCGCAGGGATTTCTATGGCTACACCTTC. The chain recombines TRBV27 with TRBJ1-2; D possibly corresponds to TRBD1 (5 bases). Trimming took 4 bases from V and 4 from J, leaving 13 bases between them. Germline V CDR1 and CDR2: MNHEY, SMNVEV (reference sequence). This CDR3 has 14 amino acids.

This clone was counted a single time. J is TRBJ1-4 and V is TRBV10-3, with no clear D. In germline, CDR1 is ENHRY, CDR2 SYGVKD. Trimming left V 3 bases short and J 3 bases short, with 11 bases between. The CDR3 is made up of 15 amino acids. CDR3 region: CAISEQSGSNEKLFF. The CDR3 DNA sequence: TGTGCCATCAGTGAACAATCGGGGTCTAATGAAAAACTGTTTTTT.

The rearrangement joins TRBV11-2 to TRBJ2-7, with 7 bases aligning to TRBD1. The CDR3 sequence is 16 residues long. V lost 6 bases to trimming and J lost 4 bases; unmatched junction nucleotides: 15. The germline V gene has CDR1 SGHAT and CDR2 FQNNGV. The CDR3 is CASRTWDRKTIYEQYF. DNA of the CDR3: TGTGCCAGCAGAACCTGGGACAGAAAAACGATTTACGAGCAGTACTTC.

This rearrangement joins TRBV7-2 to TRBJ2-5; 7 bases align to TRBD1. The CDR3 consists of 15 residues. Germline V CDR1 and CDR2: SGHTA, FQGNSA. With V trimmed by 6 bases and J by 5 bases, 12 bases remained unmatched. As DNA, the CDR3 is TGTGCCAGCAGAACAGGGACAGCTGTTTGGGAGACCCAGTACTTC. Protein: CASRTGTAVWETQYF.

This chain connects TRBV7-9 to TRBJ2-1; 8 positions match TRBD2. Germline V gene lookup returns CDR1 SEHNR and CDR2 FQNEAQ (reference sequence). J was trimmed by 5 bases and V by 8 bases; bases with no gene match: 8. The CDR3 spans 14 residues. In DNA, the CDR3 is TGTGCCAGCGAGGACGGGAGGGCCAACAATGAGCAGTTCTTC. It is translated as CASEDGRANNEQFF.

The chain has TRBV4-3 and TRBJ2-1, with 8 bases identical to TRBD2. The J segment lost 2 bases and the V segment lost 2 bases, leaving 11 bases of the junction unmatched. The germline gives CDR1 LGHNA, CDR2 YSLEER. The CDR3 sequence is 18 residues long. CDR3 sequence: CASSQNLAGGPTYNEQFF. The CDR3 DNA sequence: TGCGCCAGCAGCCAAAACCTGGCGGGAGGACCTACCTACAATGAGCAGTTCTTC.

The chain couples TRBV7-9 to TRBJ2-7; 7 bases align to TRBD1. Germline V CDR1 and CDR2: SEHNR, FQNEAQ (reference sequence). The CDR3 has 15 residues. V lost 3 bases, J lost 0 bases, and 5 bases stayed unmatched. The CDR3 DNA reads TGTGCCAGCAGCTTCACGGGACAGCCCTCCTACGAGCAGTACTTC. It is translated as CASSFTGQPSYEQYF.

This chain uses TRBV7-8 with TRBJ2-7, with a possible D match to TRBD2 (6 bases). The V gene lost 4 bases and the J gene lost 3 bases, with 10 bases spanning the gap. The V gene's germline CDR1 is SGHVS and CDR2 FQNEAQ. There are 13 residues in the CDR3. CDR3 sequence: CASSWEVNYEQYF. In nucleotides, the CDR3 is TGTGCCAGCAGCTGGGAGGTTAACTACGAGCAGTACTTC.

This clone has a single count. The CDR3 region has the DNA TGTGCCAGCAGCTTGGCGACAGGGGGACTCTATGGCTACACCTTC. Translated, it gives CASSLATGGLYGYTF. The rearrangement links TRBV5-8 to TRBJ1-2; TRBD1 matches 9 bases. The CDR3 consists of 15 residues. Germline V gene lookup returns CDR1 SGHTS and CDR2 YDEGEE. V lost 0 bases and J lost 4; bases outside the gene matches: 4.

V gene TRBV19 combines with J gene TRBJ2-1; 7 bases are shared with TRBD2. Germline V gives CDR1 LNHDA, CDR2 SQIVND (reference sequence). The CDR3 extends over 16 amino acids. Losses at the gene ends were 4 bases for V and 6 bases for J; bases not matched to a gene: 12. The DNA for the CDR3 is TGTGCCAGTAGTAAGATCTACGGGAGGACCACCAATGAGCAGTTCTTC. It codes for CASSKIYGRTTNEQFF.

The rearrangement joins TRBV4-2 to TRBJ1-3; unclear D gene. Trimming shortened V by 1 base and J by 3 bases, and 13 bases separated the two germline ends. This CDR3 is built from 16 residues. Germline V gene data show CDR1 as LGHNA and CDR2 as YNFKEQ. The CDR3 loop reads CASSQGGTRLGNTIYF. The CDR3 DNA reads TGTGCCAGCAGCCAAGGAGGAACTCGTCTTGGAAACACCATATATTTT.

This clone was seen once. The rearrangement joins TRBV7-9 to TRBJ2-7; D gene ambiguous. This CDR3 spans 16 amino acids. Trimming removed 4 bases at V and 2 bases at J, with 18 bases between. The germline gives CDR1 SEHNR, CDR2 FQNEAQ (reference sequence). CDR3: CASSSQDGGVAYEQYF. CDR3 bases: TGTGCCAGCAGCTCCCAGGACGGCGGAGTCGCCTACGAGCAGTACTTC. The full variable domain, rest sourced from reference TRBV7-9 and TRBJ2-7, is DTGVSQNPRHKITKRGQNVTFRCDPISEHNRLYWYRQTLGQGPEFLTYFQNEAQLEKSRLLSDRFSAERPKGSFSTLEIQRTEQGDSAMYLCASSSQDGGVAYEQYFGPGTRLTVT.

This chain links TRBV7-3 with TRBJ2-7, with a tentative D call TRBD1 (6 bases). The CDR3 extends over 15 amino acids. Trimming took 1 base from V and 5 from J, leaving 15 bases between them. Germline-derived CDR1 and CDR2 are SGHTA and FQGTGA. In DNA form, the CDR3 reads TGTGCCAGCAGCTTAAAGGGGACAAGGTCCGACGAGCAGTACTTC. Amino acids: CASSLKGTRSDEQYF.

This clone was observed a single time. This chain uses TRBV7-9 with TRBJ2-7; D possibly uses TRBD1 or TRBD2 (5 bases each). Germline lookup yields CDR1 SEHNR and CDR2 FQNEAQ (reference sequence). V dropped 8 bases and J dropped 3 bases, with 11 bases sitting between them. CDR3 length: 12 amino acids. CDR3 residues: CASQTGGYEQYF. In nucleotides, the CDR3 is TGTGCCAGCCAAACAGGAGGCTACGAGCAGTACTTC.